The rows below give T cell receptor beta chains drawn from one sample of a study of T cell repertoires in cytomegalovirus infection. Via MiXCR, TCRdb re-called the reads, giving one row per CDR3 protein. The sample records roughly 140,000 distinct CDR3 sequences, 20% to 30% being singletons. Sequenced input: PBMCs. The source is a human donor in good health (CMV status not recorded). Some clones in this sample may be carry-over from other donors' samples. The CDR3 runs from the conserved cysteine through the conserved F or W. Size tells how often a clone was seen (once, few, many) or the class of an expanded clone, and some rows leave it out.

v_call,clone_size,j_call,cdr3_aa
TRBV7-8,-,TRBJ2-3,CASSLNGGAPDTQYF
TRBV28,many,TRBJ2-4,CASSPGLAVLAKNIQYF
TRBV6-2/TRBV6-3,few,TRBJ1-6,CASSYSGISDSPLHF
TRBV9,-,TRBJ2-6,CASSVGRQGAHSGANVLTF
TRBV24-1,few,TRBJ1-1,CATSDAGVTTEAFF
TRBV6-2/TRBV6-3,-,TRBJ2-7,CASSETGRAGEQYF
TRBV4-1,few,TRBJ2-1,CASSQERDPGRDEQFF
TRBV3-1,-,TRBJ2-1,CASSQWTTNEQFF
TRBV14,-,TRBJ2-2,CASRRDDFGELFF
TRBV10-3,few,TRBJ2-1,CAISEGLAYNEQFF
TRBV12-3/TRBV12-4,few,TRBJ2-3,CASSLGPAGGTDTQYF
TRBV28,few,TRBJ2-7,CASSLKGRVYEQYF
TRBV23-1,-,TRBJ2-7,CACSQSRDTPYEQYF
TRBV20-1,-,TRBJ1-1,CSARAGTGTTNTEAFF
TRBV9,few,TRBJ1-4,CASSAGQGPVNEKLFF
TRBV6-2/TRBV6-3,few,TRBJ1-5,CASSRQGTQPQHF
TRBV12-3/TRBV12-4,-,TRBJ2-7,CASSPVSYEQYF
TRBV7-6,many,TRBJ2-3,CASSAGSSGGARSDTQYF
TRBV27,-,TRBJ1-1,CASKTGERWTEAFF
TRBV11-2,-,TRBJ2-4,CASSLQGAGRTAKNIQYF
TRBV27,-,TRBJ2-7,CASSFVRQGPYEQYF
TRBV4-3,once,TRBJ1-1,CASSQAGTNTEAFF
TRBV6-6,few,TRBJ2-6,CASRLDRGSSSGANVLTF
TRBV5-6,-,TRBJ2-5,CASSWGTSGRGQETQYF
TRBV7-9,-,TRBJ2-1,CASSLQDVNEQFF
TRBV29-1,-,TRBJ2-2,CSAHGVYSGELFF
TRBV15,-,TRBJ2-5,CATSRGWVEAQYF
TRBV11-2,few,TRBJ2-5,CASSSPGLAETQYF
TRBV5-1,-,TRBJ1-3,CASSSTGGIINTIYF
TRBV7-2,few,TRBJ2-1,CASKLAGVNEQFF
TRBV29-1,-,TRBJ2-7,CSVEGRGYEQYF
TRBV12-3/TRBV12-4,many,TRBJ2-5,CASSLFWRGQETQYF
TRBV7-2,many,TRBJ2-5,CASSLGSGGVETQYF